One sample yielded the 7 T cell receptor beta chains listed below, sequenced in a study of OX40 agonist ivuxolimab in advanced cancers. The repertoire was sequenced with immunoSEQ multiplex PCR; TCRdb's copy has only in-frame clones and lacks some. The sample includes approximately 31,000 clones, approximately 89% of them seen just once. Sample: CD4+ or CD8+ T cells sorted from blood, taken in a trial of the OX40 agonist ivuxolimab. The receptor set was obtained from an adult with an advanced solid tumor such as melanoma, head and neck, liver or kidney cancer.

The chain links TRBV2 to TRBJ2-2; 7 nucleotides agree with TRBD1. The length of the CDR3 is 13 residues. Germline V gene data show CDR1 as SNHLY and CDR2 as FYNNEI. J lost 6 bases, V lost 5 bases, and 3 bases had no gene match. CDR3 nucleotides: TGTGCCAGCAGTACAGGGGTTCCCGGGGAGCTGTTTTTT. Protein product: CASSTGVPGELFF.

Regarding this clone: Within the sample, other DNA sequences also encode this same CDR3. This chain connects TRBV5-1 to TRBJ1-1; tentative D call: TRBD1 (5 bases). The germline V gene encodes CDR1 SGHRS and CDR2 YFSETQ. There are 13 residues in the CDR3. V was trimmed by 5 bases and J by 1 base, leaving 9 bases between them. The CDR3, as DNA: TGCGCCAGCAGATATGACAGGAACACTGAAGCTTTCTTT. Protein product: CASRYDRNTEAFF.

This clone was observed a single time. The CDR3 loop reads CATSRDRSQGEQYF. The CDR3 coding sequence is TGTGCCACCAGCAGAGATCGAAGCCAGGGAGAGCAGTACTTC. The chain links TRBV15 to TRBJ2-7; D might be TRBD1 (5 bases). Trimming took 0 bases from V and 7 from J, leaving 13 bases between them. Germline CDR1 and CDR2: LNHNV and YYDKDF (reference sequence). The CDR3 consists of 14 residues.

This clone was recorded only once. The chain has TRBV28 and TRBJ2-7; possibly TRBD1 for D (6 bases). This CDR3 has 11 amino acids. V was pared by 9 bases and J by 1 base, with 7 bases between. From germline, CDR1 is MDHEN and CDR2 SYDVKM. The CDR3 loop is CASTGSYEQYF. CDR3 coding DNA: TGTGCCAGTACAGGGTCCTACGAGCAGTACTTC.

V is TRBV6-1 and J is TRBJ1-5; D not certain. Trimming took off 4 bases at V and 4 bases at J, with 11 bases between the two ends. The germline gives CDR1 MNHNS, CDR2 SASEGT. This CDR3 contains 14 residues. CDR3 sequence: CASSVEHANQPQHF. The CDR3 DNA follows: TGTGCCAGCAGTGTGGAACACGCAAATCAGCCCCAGCATTTT.

This sequence joins TRBV15 and TRBJ1-5; the D gene is possibly TRBD1 (5 bases). CDR1 LNHNV and CDR2 YYDKDF come from the germline V gene (reference sequence). This CDR3 comprises 15 residues. Between the trimmed V and J ends, which lost 0 bases and 7 bases, there was a span of 13 bases. The CDR3 DNA reads TGTGCCACCAGCAGAGATCGTAGGGGAGGACAGCCCCAGCATTTT. Translating gives CATSRDRRGGQPQHF.

V and J are TRBV19 and TRBJ2-3; TRBD1 is a possible D gene (6 bases). Germline assignment: CDR1 LNHDA and CDR2 SQIVND (reference sequence). V lost 5 bases, J lost 8 bases, and 14 bases lay in between. The CDR3 is 13 amino acids. The CDR3 region is CASSPTGSGTQYF. In DNA form, the CDR3 reads TGTGCCAGTAGTCCAACAGGGAGTGGTACGCAGTATTTT.